This is a list of T cell receptor beta chains from one sample in a study of blood T cell repertoires in COVID-19. Method: immunoSEQ multiplex PCR; TCRdb's copy keeps in-frame clones and lacks some. Seen here are 250,000 or so clones, 87% observed once, and the top ten hold approximately 11%. Input material: PBMCs or T cells enriched from blood (not recorded which). These receptors were taken from a man aged 30 to 45 who had recovered from COVID-19. CDR3s include the opening cysteine and the closing phenylalanine or tryptophan. Each record gives: D gene, V gene, J gene, clone size, CDR3 DNA, CDR3 protein. D genes are given only for firm matches. Only part of the rows carry a size: once, few, many, or a class if the clone is expanded.

>-|TRBV5-4|TRBJ1-4|once
TGTGCCACCCACCCCGTCGGTGGTGAAAAACTGTTTTTT
CATHPVGGEKLFF
>-|TRBV30|TRBJ2-6|-
TGTGCCTGGAGTGGGAGGGGCTCTGGGGCCAACGTCCTGACTTTC
CAWSGRGSGANVLTF
>TRBD1|TRBV7-9|TRBJ2-1|-
TGTGCCAGCAGCGGACAGGGGGCTTCATCATACGATGAGCAGTTCTTC
CASSGQGASSYDEQFF
>TRBD1|TRBV15|TRBJ1-5|-
TGTGCCACCAGCAGGATACAGGGGAATCAGCCCCAGCATTTT
CATSRIQGNQPQHF
>-|TRBV11-2|TRBJ2-3|-
TGTGCCAGCAGCTTAGACGGGGGACAGTTGACAGATACGCAGTATTTT
CASSLDGGQLTDTQYF
>TRBD2|TRBV5-4|TRBJ2-7|-
TGTGCCAGCAGCTTTGAAGCGGGAGGATACGAGCAGTACTTC
CASSFEAGGYEQYF
>-|TRBV5-5|TRBJ1-5|-
TGTGCCAGCAGCTTGGAACCAGGGGGCAATCAGCCCCAGCATTTT
CASSLEPGGNQPQHF
>TRBD2|TRBV5-5|TRBJ2-5|-
TGTGCCAGCAGCTTGGGGCCAGCGGGGCGTGGGGAGACCCAGTACTTC
CASSLGPAGRGETQYF
>-|TRBV21-1|TRBJ2-7|-
TGTGCCAGCAGCCCATGGGACAGGTTTTCCTACGAGCAGTACTTC
CASSPWDRFSYEQYF
>-|TRBV7-3|TRBJ2-1|-
TGTGCCAGCAGCTTAATGAGTGCGGGGAAGCAGTTCTTC
CASSLMSAGKQFF
>-|TRBV10-3|TRBJ2-2|-
TGTGCCATCAACACTTTTGGGAGAACGGCCGGGGAGCTGTTTTTT
CAINTFGRTAGELFF
>TRBD2|TRBV5-4|TRBJ2-5|-
TGTGCCAGCAGCCTCGCTAGCGGCCAAGAGACCCAGTACTTC
CASSLASGQETQYF
>-|TRBV2|TRBJ2-5|-
TGTGCCAGCATGATGGAGGTGGGGTTCGAGACCCAGTACTTC
CASMMEVGFETQYF
>TRBD2|TRBV7-3|TRBJ2-3|-
TGTGCCAGCAGCTTATTAGGCGGGGGAGGCGGAGATACGCAGTATTTT
CASSLLGGGGGDTQYF
>TRBD1|TRBV7-9|TRBJ2-7|-
TGTGCCAGCAGCTTAGACAGGGGGAGCGAGCAGTACTTC
CASSLDRGSEQYF
>-|TRBV18|TRBJ2-7|-
TGTGCCAGCTCACAGCAAGCGCCAGCAATTGGCTCCTACGAGCAGTACTTC
CASSQQAPAIGSYEQYF
>-|TRBV7-4|TRBJ1-5|few
TGTGCCACCCGCGACGGATACGGGGGGGGCAGCAATCAGCCCCAGCATTTT
CATRDGYGGGSNQPQHF
>-|TRBV27|TRBJ1-1|-
TGTGCCAGCAGTTTATGGTGGCGGCTGAACACTGAAGCTTTCTTT
CASSLWWRLNTEAFF
>-|TRBV6-6|TRBJ1-2|-
TGTGCCAGCAGCACCCAGGGCGTAGGCTACACCTTC
CASSTQGVGYTF
>TRBD2|TRBV4-2|TRBJ2-1|-
TGTGCCAGCAGCCCACGGACTAGCGGGAGGTTCAATGAGCAGTTCTTC
CASSPRTSGRFNEQFF
>-|TRBV18|TRBJ1-1|-
TGTGCCAGCTCAAACGGGGTTTGGGGGAACACTGAAGCTTTCTTT
CASSNGVWGNTEAFF
>-|TRBV5-5|TRBJ2-1|-
TGTGCCAGCAGCCGGTTCTCCGATAGGGGTGAGCAGTTCTTC
CASSRFSDRGEQFF
>-|TRBV10-3|TRBJ1-2|-
TGTGCCATCAGTTCTAACGACAATTACTATGGCTACACCTTC
CAISSNDNYYGYTF
>-|TRBV6-4|TRBJ1-5|-
TGTGCCAGCAGTGACTCTCGCAGATATCAGGGGCCCTCGGGCGGGCCCCAGCATTTT
CASSDSRRYQGPSGGPQHF
>TRBD2|TRBV18|TRBJ2-3|-
TGTGCCAGCTCACCCGCCGGGACTACCTTTCCTACAGATACGCAGTATTTT
CASSPAGTTFPTDTQYF
>-|TRBV5-6|TRBJ2-4|-
TGTGCCAGCAGCAGGCCCCCAGGACACAACATTCAGTACTTC
CASSRPPGHNIQYF
>-|TRBV4-1|TRBJ2-3|-
TGCGCCAGCAGCCAAGGATCCCAGGGGAGATTAGATACGCAGTATTTT
CASSQGSQGRLDTQYF
>TRBD2|TRBV3-1/TRBV3-2|TRBJ2-5|-
TGTGCCAGCAGCCGGAAAGGGGAACTAGCGGGATGGAAGGAGACCCAGTACTTC
CASSRKGELAGWKETQYF
>-|TRBV19|TRBJ1-6|-
TGTGCCAGTCGGACTGTTAGCTCCTATAATTCACCCCTCCACTTT
CASRTVSSYNSPLHF
>-|TRBV30|TRBJ1-4|-
TGTGCCTGGAGTGTGTGGGGCTACGGTGAAAAACTGTTTTTT
CAWSVWGYGEKLFF
>TRBD2|TRBV11-2|TRBJ2-7|-
TGTGCCAGCAGCGTGCCTAGCGGGAGGACCTACGAGCAGTACTTC
CASSVPSGRTYEQYF